This TCR beta chain was obtained from a study of cytomegalovirus exposure and HLA in healthy donors. General study points: An analysis was carried out at a later point. It showed that HLA-associated TCR beta chains were more clonally expanded than equally common non-associated chains.

Remarks on this clone: The antigen remains unidentified.

The germline CDR1 and CDR2 sequences are SEHNR and FQNEAQ (reference sequence). J lost 6 bases, V lost 2 bases, and 0 bases had no gene match. This CDR3 is built from 13 residues. A multiplex PCR was run with 60 Vbeta primers and 13 Jbeta primers. The table came from immunoSEQ multiplex PCR; TCRdb's copy has only in-frame clones and leaves some out. The table records roughly 130,000 clones, 75% to 85% of them present only once. The receptor was derived from a man aged 40-49 years in good health and CMV-seronegative. The sequenced sample was PBMCs. The chain recombines TRBV7-9 with TRBJ2-3; TRBD2 agrees at 9 bases. DNA for the CDR3: TGTGCCAGCAGCTTAAGCGGGGGGGATACGCAGTATTTT. It specifies CASSLSGGDTQYF.